Listed here are 20 T cell receptor beta chains from one sample, sequenced in a study of long-term antiretroviral therapy in people with HIV. Running of the v3.0 immunoSEQ assay took place at survey level. Repertoires were generated with immunoSEQ multiplex PCR, while TCRdb's copy carries only in-frame clones and drops some. The table includes approximately 15,000 clones, under 80% detected once. This specimen was unsorted PBMCs, taken 3.1 years after starting antiretroviral therapy. The receptors here all came from a man in his forties with HIV.

The genes are TRBV12-5 and TRBJ1-5, with 9 bases identical to TRBD1. This CDR3 has 15 amino acids. V lost 4 bases and J lost 6; bases outside the gene matches: 7. The germline gives CDR1 LGHNT, CDR2 FRNRAP. CDR3 nucleotide sequence: TGTGCTAGTGGTTCGGGACAGGGAGGCGGTCAGCCCCAGCATTTT. Its translation is CASGSGQGGGQPQHF. The whole variable domain, filled in from reference TRBV12-5 and TRBJ1-5, reads DARVTQTPRHKVTEMGQEVTMRCQPILGHNTVFWYRQTMMQGLELLAYFRNRAPLDDSGMPKDRFSAEMPDATLATLKIQPSEPRDSAVYFCASGSGQGGGQPQHFGDGTRLSIL.

J is TRBJ2-7 and V is TRBV5-6; TRBD2 matches at 9 bases. This CDR3 comprises 16 residues. J lost 5 bases, V lost 2 bases, and 11 bases had no gene match. CDR1 and CDR2 from the germline V gene are SGHDT and YYEEEE. CDR3 loop: CASSFPAGGPRDEQYF. The CDR3 region has the DNA TGTGCCAGCAGCTTCCCGGCGGGGGGGCCTCGGGACGAGCAGTACTTC.

This chain joins TRBV30 and TRBJ2-7, with a possible D match to TRBD2 (5 bases). Germline CDR1 and CDR2: GTSNPN and SVGIG (reference sequence). V lost 7 bases and J 7 bases, leaving 23 bases between the germline ends. The CDR3 covers 14 residues. The CDR3 bases are TGTGCCTACCAGCGGCTAGACGGTCTGTTGGAGCAGTACTTC. Amino acids: CAYQRLDGLLEQYF.

The chain combines TRBV6-1 with TRBJ2-1; D may be TRBD1 (6 bases). Germline CDR1 and CDR2: MNHNS and SASEGT. The CDR3 has 15 residues. Trimming removed 6 bases at V and 3 bases at J, with 15 bases between. CDR3 amino acids: CASSPDSGLYNEQFF. In nucleotides, the CDR3 is TGTGCCAGCAGCCCGGACAGCGGTCTCTACAATGAGCAGTTCTTC.

This clone was detected only once. This rearrangement joins TRBV28 to TRBJ1-2; 8 bases agree with TRBD1. CDR3 size: 14 residues. Germline V gene data show CDR1 as MDHEN and CDR2 as SYDVKM. Trimming cost V 2 bases and J 8 bases; bases outside gene matches: 7. CDR3 bases: TGTGCCAGCAGTTTACAGGGGGCGCTGGGCGGCTACACCTTC. Translating gives CASSLQGALGGYTF.

The chain employs TRBV7-9 and TRBJ1-4, with 8 bases identical to TRBD1. The CDR3 length is 16 residues. Germline lookup yields CDR1 SEHNR and CDR2 FQNEAQ (reference sequence). Losses at the gene ends were 5 bases for V and 2 bases for J; bases not matched to a gene: 7. The DNA for the CDR3 is TGTGCCAGCAGCCTCGGACAGGGTCTGACTAATGAAAAACTGTTTTTT. It specifies CASSLGQGLTNEKLFF.

The rearrangement links TRBV7-9 to TRBJ1-2; the D gene is possibly TRBD1 (6 bases). This CDR3 has 11 amino acids. V was cut by 6 bases and J by 6 bases, with 8 bases left in between. CDR1 is SEHNR and CDR2 is FQNEAQ in the germline V gene (reference sequence). Written as DNA, the CDR3 is TGTGCCAGCAGATCAGGGGATGGCTACACCTTC. It translates to CASRSGDGYTF.

The chain is built from TRBV7-9 and TRBJ2-7; D call uncertain. V was trimmed by 3 bases and J by 6 bases, leaving 9 bases between them. Germline V gene sequence: CDR1 SEHNR, CDR2 FQNEAQ (reference sequence). The CDR3 extends over 12 amino acids. This CDR3 reads CASSFSEPEQYF. The CDR3 DNA reads TGTGCCAGCAGCTTCTCAGAACCCGAGCAGTACTTC. The full variable domain, completed using reference TRBV7-9 and TRBJ2-7, is DTGVSQNPRHKITKRGQNVTFRCDPISEHNRLYWYRQTLGQGPEFLTYFQNEAQLEKSRLLSDRFSAERPKGSFSTLEIQRTEQGDSAMYLCASSFSEPEQYFGPGTRLTVT.

J is TRBJ2-2 and V is TRBV5-6; D gene uncertain. V lost 2 bases, J lost 4 bases, and 12 bases lay in between. The CDR3 totals 15 residues. CDR1 and CDR2 from the germline V gene are SGHDT and YYEEEE. DNA for the CDR3: TGTGCCAGCAGCTTAACCCCTTCGGGCACCGGGGAGCTGTTTTTT. Translation: CASSLTPSGTGELFF. The variable domain in full, with the rest retrieved from reference TRBV5-6 and TRBJ2-2, is DAGVTQSPTHLIKTRGQQVTLRCSPKSGHDTVSWYQQALGQGPQFIFQYYEEEERQRGNFPDRFSGHQFPNYSSELNVNALLLGDSALYLCASSLTPSGTGELFFGEGSRLTVL.

The chain uses TRBV14 and TRBJ1-2; weak D call: TRBD1 (5 bases). The CDR3 is 15 amino acids. With 4 bases removed from V and 4 bases from J, the gap between germline ends came to 16 bases. Germline CDR1 SGHDN, CDR2 FVKESK. CDR3 nucleotides: TGTGCCAGCAGCCCCCTCCTCGGGAGGGGCTATGGCTACACCTTC. Encoded protein: CASSPLLGRGYGYTF.

This rearrangement joins TRBV19 to TRBJ1-6; D perhaps matches TRBD1 (5 bases). This CDR3 has 18 residues. V lost 2 bases to trimming and J lost 1 base, with 15 bases between them. Germline assignment: CDR1 LNHDA and CDR2 SQIVND (reference sequence). This chain's CDR3 is CASSISHQGASYNSPLHF. For the CDR3, the DNA is TGTGCCAGTAGTATAAGTCACCAGGGCGCATCCTATAATTCACCCCTCCACTTT.

V gene TRBV27 combines with J gene TRBJ1-5, with D perhaps matching TRBD1 (5 bases). This CDR3 is 13 amino acids long. V lost 2 bases, J lost 7 bases, and 9 bases lay in between. Germline V gives CDR1 MNHEY, CDR2 SMNVEV (reference sequence). CDR3 in DNA: TGTGCCAGCAGTTTAGGGGGGGTGCAGCCCCAGCATTTT. Protein: CASSLGGVQPQHF.

This clone came up a few times. The chain is built from TRBV19 and TRBJ2-2, with TRBD1 matching over 9 bases. Trimming at V came to 6 bases and at J to 6 bases, leaving 11 bases not matched to a gene. CDR1 is LNHDA, CDR2 SQIVND, per germline (reference sequence). The CDR3 length is 16 residues. CDR3 sequence (DNA): TGTGCCAGTAGGCTAGAACAGGGGGCAGGGGCCGGGGAGCTGTTTTTT. Translating gives CASRLEQGAGAGELFF.

The J gene is TRBJ1-6, the V gene TRBV19, with a tentative D call TRBD1 (6 bases). Germline assignment: CDR1 LNHDA and CDR2 SQIVND (reference sequence). This CDR3 has 16 amino acids. V lost 5 bases and J lost 6, with 17 bases in between. CDR3 protein: CASSRSGGQINSPLHF. In DNA, the CDR3 is TGTGCCAGTAGTCGTAGTGGTGGACAGATTAATTCACCCCTCCACTTT.

This sequence joins TRBV6-1 and TRBJ1-5; D gene uncertain. Germline V lookup: CDR1 MNHNS, CDR2 SASEGT. The V end was cut by 1 base, the J end by 0 bases, with 10 bases between. The CDR3 sequence is 16 residues long. CDR3 coding DNA: TGTGCCAGCAGTGAAGACGGGCAGTATAGCAATCAGCCCCAGCATTTT. This sequence encodes CASSEDGQYSNQPQHF.

This chain joins TRBV2 and TRBJ1-1, with a tentative D call TRBD1 (6 bases). V was pared by 7 bases and J by 5 bases, with 17 bases between. Looked up from germline, CDR1 is SNHLY and CDR2 is FYNNEI. The CDR3 loop spans 14 amino acids. Here the CDR3 DNA reads TGTGCCAGCACTACGGACAGCCTCGGAACTGAAGCTTTCTTT. Translation: CASTTDSLGTEAFF.

V usage is TRBV27 and J usage is TRBJ1-5; D remains unclear. V lost 4 bases and J 4 bases, leaving 11 bases between the germline ends. CDR3 length: 14 amino acids. From germline, CDR1 is MNHEY and CDR2 SMNVEV (reference sequence). This CDR3 reads CASSSSTANQPQHF. CDR3 in DNA: TGTGCCAGCAGTTCATCAACAGCGAATCAGCCCCAGCATTTT.

V usage is TRBV30 and J usage is TRBJ1-1; D is possibly TRBD1 (6 bases). The V end was cut by 5 bases, the J end by 1 base, with 8 bases between. The CDR3 has 12 residues. The germline V gene has CDR1 GTSNPN and CDR2 SVGIG (reference sequence). The chain's CDR3 is CAWATGNTEAFF. CDR3 bases: TGTGCCTGGGCGACAGGGAACACTGAAGCTTTCTTT.

This clone is a singleton in its sample. The V call is TRBV7-9, the J call TRBJ1-4; D uncertain. Germline V gene sequence: CDR1 SEHNR, CDR2 FQNEAQ (reference sequence). The CDR3 is made up of 13 amino acids. The ends were cut back, 5 bases at V and 8 bases at J, with 12 bases in the middle. Here the CDR3 reads CASSGPWPEKLFF. The CDR3 DNA is TGTGCCAGCAGCGGGCCGTGGCCGGAAAAACTGTTTTTT. Drawing the rest from reference TRBV7-9 and TRBJ1-4, the complete variable domain is DTGVSQNPRHKITKRGQNVTFRCDPISEHNRLYWYRQTLGQGPEFLTYFQNEAQLEKSRLLSDRFSAERPKGSFSTLEIQRTEQGDSAMYLCASSGPWPEKLFFGSGTQLSVL.

The chain couples TRBV6-5 to TRBJ1-2, with D tentatively TRBD1 (5 bases). Germline CDR1 reads MNHEY; CDR2 reads SVGAGI. V gave up 5 bases and J gave up 4 bases, with 14 bases separating them. This CDR3 contains 14 residues. Here the CDR3 DNA reads TGTGCCAGCAGTCGCGGGGCAGGTAGCTATGGCTACACCTTC. It specifies CASSRGAGSYGYTF.